Presented here are 29 T cell receptor beta chains from one specimen sequenced in a study of T cell responses to AZD1222 COVID-19 vaccine. Clones were read by immunoSEQ multiplex PCR, and TCRdb kept only the in-frame ones, dropping some. In the table there are tens of thousands of clones, around 86% of which are singletons. Here the sequenced sample was peripheral blood, taken on day 0 of AZD1222 vaccination. The source is an adult in good health.

This chain connects TRBV7-9 to TRBJ2-1; 10 bases agree with TRBD2. The CDR3 totals 19 residues. CDR1 SEHNR and CDR2 FQNEAQ come from the germline V gene (reference sequence). The J segment lost 4 bases and the V segment lost 5 bases, leaving 17 bases of the junction unmatched. CDR3 protein: CASSPRLSGRAPLYNEQFF. The CDR3 DNA sequence: TGTGCCAGCAGCCCCCGGTTGAGCGGGAGGGCCCCCCTATACAATGAGCAGTTCTTC.

CDR3: CASSLPEWDTQYF. The CDR3 DNA follows: TGTGCCAGCAGCCTGCCGGAATGGGATACGCAGTATTTT. V and J are TRBV5-5 and TRBJ2-3; D uncertain. Looked up from germline, CDR1 is SGHKS and CDR2 is YYEKEE (reference sequence). This CDR3 is 13 amino acids long. V was trimmed by 4 bases and J by 6 bases, leaving 12 bases between them.

This clone has just one count. The gene calls are TRBV4-2 and TRBJ1-2; 7 positions match TRBD1. The CDR3 has 17 residues. The germline CDR1 and CDR2 sequences are LGHNA and YNFKEQ. Germline trimming cut 4 bases from V and 6 bases from J; bases unmatched to any gene: 17. CDR3 amino acids: CASSPVSGTATSHGYTF. The CDR3, as DNA: TGTGCCAGCAGCCCCGTTTCCGGGACAGCGACCAGTCATGGCTACACCTTC.

The sample holds a few counts of this clone. The chain has TRBV19 and TRBJ2-7; TRBD2 matches at 9 bases. CDR3 length: 17 amino acids. The J segment lost 9 bases and the V segment lost 1 base, leaving 16 bases of the junction unmatched. Looked up from germline, CDR1 is LNHDA and CDR2 is SQIVND (reference sequence). The CDR3 DNA reads as TGTGCCAGTAGTATAGTCTTCCTAGCGGGGCCTGCAGATGGGCAGTACTTC. Translated: CASSIVFLAGPADGQYF. Together with reference TRBV19 and TRBJ2-7, the CDR3 gives the full variable domain: DGGITQSPKYLFRKEGQNVTLSCEQNLNHDAMYWYRQDPGQGLRLIYYSQIVNDFQKGDIAEGYSVSREKKESFPLTVTSAQKNPTAFYLCASSIVFLAGPADGQYFGPGTRLTVT.

The chain carries TRBV6-6 and TRBJ2-1; D is possibly TRBD2 (6 bases). The CDR3 totals 12 residues. Germline values: CDR1 MNHNY, CDR2 SVGAGI (reference sequence). The CDR3 here is CAEGRFYNEQFF. The CDR3 DNA sequence: TGTGCGGAGGGTCGGTTTTACAATGAGCAGTTCTTC.

This clone was counted a single time. The chain uses TRBV20-1 and TRBJ1-2; D remains ambiguous. Germline loops: CDR1 DFQATT, CDR2 SNEGSKA (reference sequence). The CDR3 loop spans 11 amino acids. V was pared by 7 bases and J by 0 bases, with 6 bases between. CDR3 amino acids: CSVPANYGYTF. The CDR3 DNA reads as TGCAGTGTGCCCGCTAACTATGGCTACACCTTC.

Only one count was recorded for this clone. This chain connects TRBV10-3 to TRBJ1-5; TRBD1 aligns across 10 bases. Germline V gene sequence: CDR1 ENHRY, CDR2 SYGVKD. CDR3 length: 16 residues. J gave up 7 bases and V 2 bases, and 8 bases lay outside the gene matches. CDR3 sequence reads: CAISETRDRGGQPQHF. CDR3 nucleotide sequence: TGTGCCATCAGTGAGACTCGGGACAGGGGCGGGCAGCCCCAGCATTTT.

The chain joins TRBV15 to TRBJ1-5, with a possible D match to TRBD1 (5 bases). Germline V lookup: CDR1 LNHNV, CDR2 YYDKDF (reference sequence). The CDR3 covers 16 residues. The V and J ends lost 5 bases and 0 bases respectively, with 14 bases between them. The CDR3 DNA sequence: TGTGCCACCAGCGCGGAGGGGACCTATAGCAATCAGCCCCAGCATTTT. This encodes CATSAEGTYSNQPQHF. Supplemented by reference TRBV15 and TRBJ1-5, the full variable domain reads DAMVIQNPRYQVTQFGKPVTLSCSQTLNHNVMYWYQQKSSQAPKLLFHYYDKDFNNEADTPDNFQSRRPNTSFCFLDIRSPGLGDTAMYLCATSAEGTYSNQPQHFGDGTRLSIL.

The chain couples TRBV6-2 or TRBV6-3 to TRBJ2-7, with 8 nucleotides matching TRBD1. Unmatched junction bases numbered 8, after V lost 5 bases and J lost 5 bases. CDR3 length: 14 amino acids. Germline V gene lookup returns CDR1 MNHEY and CDR2 SVGEGT. Here the CDR3 reads CASSPTGDVHEQYF. The CDR3 nucleotides are TGTGCCAGCAGTCCGACAGGGGACGTTCACGAGCAGTACTTC.

V is TRBV2 and J is TRBJ2-2; 8 bases are a match to TRBD2. This CDR3 spans 17 amino acids. Germline CDR1 SNHLY, CDR2 FYNNEI. The junction had 4 bases not matched to a gene; V was cut back by 1 base and J by 0 bases. The CDR3 sequence: CASSEDVREANTGELFF. CDR3 sequence (DNA): TGTGCCAGCAGTGAAGACGTGCGGGAGGCGAACACCGGGGAGCTGTTTTTT.

This sequence joins TRBV19 and TRBJ1-2; 11 nucleotides match TRBD1. Per the germline V gene, CDR1 is LNHDA and CDR2 is SQIVND (reference sequence). The CDR3 spans 16 residues. V shed 4 bases, J shed 6 bases, and the junction held 10 bases outside the gene matches. As DNA, the CDR3 is TGTGCCAGTAGTACCACCGGGACAGGGGGAACCGATGGCTACACCTTC. Amino acids: CASSTTGTGGTDGYTF.

This clone was seen a single time. The V and J genes are TRBV19 and TRBJ1-2, with TRBD1 matching over 7 bases. This CDR3 has 13 amino acids. Germline V gene sequence: CDR1 LNHDA, CDR2 SQIVND (reference sequence). The J segment lost 6 bases and the V segment lost 1 base, leaving 2 bases of the junction unmatched. CDR3 sequence reads: CASSIGGGDGYTF. CDR3 nucleotide sequence: TGTGCCAGTAGTATAGGAGGGGGCGATGGCTACACCTTC.

The genes are TRBV29-1 and TRBJ1-2; D not resolved. V was trimmed by 4 bases and J by 3 bases, leaving 9 bases between them. The CDR3 has 12 residues. Germline CDR1 is SQVTM and CDR2 is ANQGSEA. The CDR3 here is CSVADQDYGYTF. DNA for the CDR3: TGCAGCGTTGCCGACCAAGACTATGGCTACACCTTC.

This rearrangement joins TRBV7-9 to TRBJ1-2, with no clear D. CDR1 and CDR2 from the germline V gene are SEHNR and FQNEAQ (reference sequence). This CDR3 spans 15 amino acids. Trimming shortened V by 3 bases and J by 1 base, and 12 bases separated the two germline ends. Here the CDR3 reads CASSLGLAINYGYTF. CDR3 nucleotides: TGTGCCAGCAGCTTGGGCCTGGCCATTAACTATGGCTACACCTTC.

This chain links TRBV2 with TRBJ2-3, with D possibly TRBD2 on 5 matching bases. Deletions cut 6 bases from V and 2 bases from J, with 6 bases between. Germline V gene lookup returns CDR1 SNHLY and CDR2 FYNNEI. The CDR3 consists of 12 residues. The DNA for the CDR3 is TGTGCCAGCAGCCTAGCCACAGATACGCAGTATTTT. It encodes CASSLATDTQYF. Variable domain in full (rest from reference TRBV2 and TRBJ2-3): EPEVTQTPSHQVTQMGQEVILRCVPISNHLYFYWYRQILGQKVEFLVSFYNNEISEKSEIFDDQFSVERPDGSNFTLKIRSTKLEDSAMYFCASSLATDTQYFGPGTRLTVL.

The CDR3 spells CASSPLATDTQYF. CDR3 bases: TGTGCCAGCAGTCCTCTAGCGACAGATACGCAGTATTTT. V is TRBV6-6 and J is TRBJ2-3, with D possibly matching TRBD2 (6 bases). V was pared by 5 bases and J by 3 bases, with 9 bases between. Germline values: CDR1 MNHNY, CDR2 SVGAGI (reference sequence). The CDR3 length is 13 residues.

V is TRBV20-1 and J is TRBJ2-7, with 9 bases lining up with TRBD2. The germline V gene encodes CDR1 DFQATT and CDR2 SNEGSKA (reference sequence). The CDR3 has 15 amino acids. The trim removed 3 bases at V and 0 bases at J, leaving 6 bases unmatched. The CDR3 nucleotides are TGCAGTGCTAGTGGTAGCGGGGGAAGCTCCTACGAGCAGTACTTC. Encoded protein: CSASGSGGSSYEQYF.

This rearrangement joins TRBV5-1 to TRBJ2-5; D call uncertain. The ends were cut back, 0 bases at V and 5 bases at J, with 14 bases in the middle. CDR1 and CDR2 from the germline V gene are SGHRS and YFSETQ. CDR3 length: 15 residues. Here the CDR3 DNA reads TGCGCCAGCAGCTTGGCCCTGAAGCCGGAGGAGACCCAGTACTTC. Its protein is CASSLALKPEETQYF.

The V gene is TRBV4-3, the J gene TRBJ2-2, with 8 nucleotides matching TRBD1. CDR1 and CDR2 (germline): LGHNA, YSLEER. This CDR3 is built from 17 residues. After removal of 0 bases from V and 3 bases from J, the junction contained 6 bases not matched to a gene. The CDR3 is CASSQEWGQADTGELFF. Here the CDR3 DNA reads TGCGCCAGCAGCCAAGAATGGGGACAGGCCGACACCGGGGAGCTGTTTTTT.

The V and J genes are TRBV19 and TRBJ1-3; 8 nucleotides line up with TRBD1. With V trimmed by 3 bases and J by 2 bases, 9 bases remained unmatched. The CDR3 has 17 residues. Germline CDR1 is LNHDA and CDR2 is SQIVND (reference sequence). The CDR3, as DNA: TGTGCCAGTAGTATCCAAACAGGGGGGTTGACTGGAAACACCATATATTTT. This sequence encodes CASSIQTGGLTGNTIYF.

This chain joins TRBV18 and TRBJ1-5, with D hard to call. This CDR3 spans 14 amino acids. The germline V gene has CDR1 KGHSH and CDR2 LQKENI. The ends were cut back, 2 bases at V and 0 bases at J, with 5 bases in the middle. The CDR3 bases are TGTGCCAGCTCACCAGGGTATAGCAATCAGCCCCAGCATTTT. Translation gives CASSPGYSNQPQHF.

This clone was detected only once. This chain connects TRBV2 to TRBJ1-6; TRBD1 might be the D (5 bases). V was clipped by 6 bases and J by 8 bases, with 14 bases between them. Germline V lookup: CDR1 SNHLY, CDR2 FYNNEI. This CDR3 is 14 amino acids long. The CDR3 DNA is TGTGCCAGCAGCTTTGCCGGGACCCATTCACCCCTCCACTTT. Amino acids: CASSFAGTHSPLHF.

The sample holds one count of this clone. In nucleotides, the CDR3 is TGTGCCAGCCCCCCCCAGGGAACGAATTCACCCCTCCACTTT. This gives the protein CASPPQGTNSPLHF. This chain links TRBV5-8 with TRBJ1-6, with D perhaps TRBD1 (5 bases). The germline CDR1 and CDR2 sequences are SGHTS and YDEGEE. The CDR3 runs to 14 residues. The germline V and J ends were trimmed by 7 bases and 7 bases, with 15 bases remaining between them.

The genes are TRBV19 and TRBJ2-7, with D perhaps matching TRBD1 (5 bases). Germline CDR1 is LNHDA and CDR2 is SQIVND (reference sequence). The CDR3 totals 13 residues. Between the trimmed V and J ends, which lost 3 bases and 7 bases, there was a span of 13 bases. CDR3 residues: CASSMVGRGEQYF. The CDR3 DNA sequence: TGTGCCAGTAGTATGGTAGGTAGGGGTGAGCAGTACTTC.

This chain links TRBV27 with TRBJ1-5; weak D call: TRBD1 (6 bases). Trimming removed 9 bases from V and 0 bases from J, with 12 bases in between. This CDR3 contains 14 residues. Looked up from germline, CDR1 is MNHEY and CDR2 is SMNVEV (reference sequence). The CDR3: CASWGAASNQPQHF. The CDR3 bases are TGTGCCAGTTGGGGGGCGGCTAGCAATCAGCCCCAGCATTTT.

The V call is TRBV10-2, the J call TRBJ1-2; no clear D. CDR3 length: 14 amino acids. Germline lookup yields CDR1 WSHSY and CDR2 SAAADI. Trimming shortened V by 2 bases and J by 6 bases, and 13 bases separated the two germline ends. CDR3 sequence (DNA): TGCGCCAGCAGTGAGCCTCGAAATAGGGATGGCTACACCTTC. Encoded protein: CASSEPRNRDGYTF.

V gene TRBV21-1 combines with J gene TRBJ2-7; the table's TRBD1 call for D was not verified on the DNA. TRBV21-1 corresponds to a pseudogene. The CDR3 is 13 amino acids. The CDR3 nucleotides read TGTGCCAGCAGCACCTCGACAGTGTTCGAGCAGTACTTC. Its translation is CASSTSTVFEQYF.

This rearrangement joins TRBV10-3 to TRBJ2-5; D uncertain. V was shortened by 2 bases and J by 5 bases, with 3 bases between the two germline ends. CDR3 size: 11 residues. Germline lookup yields CDR1 ENHRY and CDR2 SYGVKD. The DNA of the CDR3 is TGTGCCATCAGTGAGGGGGAGACCCAGTACTTC. It is translated as CAISEGETQYF.

The chain recombines TRBV10-2 with TRBJ2-1; no clear D. CDR3 length equals 13 residues. The germline V gene encodes CDR1 WSHSY and CDR2 SAAADI. V was shortened by 3 bases and J by 8 bases, with 11 bases between the two germline ends. CDR3 residues: CASSDPVDDEQFF. CDR3 coding DNA: TGCGCCAGCAGTGATCCAGTCGACGATGAGCAGTTCTTC.